The rows below give T cell receptor beta chains drawn from one sample of a study of T cell clonotyping in hematopoietic cell transplantation. Some clones are missing from TCRdb's copy, which holds only in-frame ones; the method was immunoSEQ multiplex PCR. The table lists roughly 13,000 clones, more than 90% of them singletons. Sequenced material: PBMCs, taken 100 days after allogeneic stem cell transplant. All receptors derive from a female patient aged 50 to 65 who had an allogeneic stem cell transplant from an unrelated donor, so the T cells may come from the graft donor. Some clones in this sample may be carry-over from other donors' samples. The CDR3 runs from the conserved cysteine through the conserved F or W. D genes are given only for firm matches. The size entry is marked missing in some rows and otherwise reads once, few, many or a size class.

16 TRBJ1-2 TRBV25-1 . . CASSESRGSASYGYTF TGTGCCAGCAGTGAATCGAGGGGGTCCGCCTCCTATGGCTACACCTTC
16 TRBJ1-5 TRBV4-1 . . CASSPGPSWGNQPQHF TGCGCCAGCAGCCCCGGGCCAAGTTGGGGAAATCAGCCCCAGCATTTT
13 TRBJ1-1 TRBV11-1 . . CASSLWGFTEAFF TGTGCCAGCAGCTTATGGGGGTTCACTGAAGCTTTCTTT
16 TRBJ1-2 TRBV11-2 TRBD1 . CASSLDGGTGGYGYTF TGTGCCAGCAGCTTAGATGGTGGGACAGGGGGCTATGGCTACACCTTC
17 TRBJ2-3 TRBV19 TRBD2 . CASSIELAGTGTDTQYF TGTGCCAGTAGTATTGAACTAGCGGGGACTGGCACAGATACGCAGTATTTT
13 TRBJ2-7 TRBV28 . . CASRPPSFYEQYF TGTGCCAGCCGACCGCCATCCTTCTACGAGCAGTACTTC
14 TRBJ1-3 TRBV9 . once CASSVGRSGDTIYF TGTGCCAGCAGCGTAGGCAGGTCCGGGGACACCATATATTTT
14 TRBJ1-2 TRBV2 TRBD1 . CASNPTGSNYGYTF TGTGCCAGCAATCCGACAGGGAGTAACTATGGCTACACCTTC
14 TRBJ2-2 TRBV13 . . CASSQKSNTGELFF TGTGCCAGCAGCCAAAAATCGAACACCGGGGAGCTGTTTTTT
16 TRBJ2-1 TRBV29-1 . . CSVRKSRNPGFDEQFF TGCAGCGTTCGTAAAAGCAGGAATCCCGGGTTCGATGAGCAGTTCTTC
13 TRBJ1-1 TRBV6-5 TRBD1 medium-sized CASSPGTVGEAFF TGTGCCAGCAGTCCCGGGACAGTAGGTGAAGCTTTCTTT
14 TRBJ2-7 TRBV5-6 . . CASSLGIIPYEQYF TGTGCCAGCAGCTTAGGGATCATCCCCTACGAGCAGTACTTC
14 TRBJ2-5 TRBV15 . . CATSNNEGAETQYF TGTGCCACCAGCAACAACGAAGGGGCTGAGACCCAGTACTTC
16 TRBJ2-2 TRBV7-2 TRBD2 few CASSLAAGLQGGELFF TGTGCCAGCAGCTTAGCAGCGGGACTCCAAGGCGGGGAGCTGTTTTTT
14 TRBJ1-1 TRBV18 . . CASSPLNTGGGAFF TGTGCCAGCTCACCATTGAACACGGGTGGTGGGGCTTTCTTT
15 TRBJ2-1 TRBV28 TRBD1 once CASSSISGQYNEQFF TGTGCCAGCAGTTCAATTTCGGGACAGTACAATGAGCAGTTCTTC
14 TRBJ1-4 TRBV10-3 . . CAISGTATREKLFF TGTGCCATCAGTGGGACAGCGACGAGGGAAAAACTGTTTTTT
13 TRBJ1-6 TRBV7-9 . . CASSPSEDSPLHF TGTGCCAGCAGCCCCTCTGAAGATTCACCCCTCCACTTT
12 TRBJ1-2 TRBV7-8 TRBD1 . CASSPGGYGYTF TGTGCCAGCAGCCCAGGGGGCTATGGCTACACCTTC
12 TRBJ2-1 TRBV7-9 . . CASSLALNEQFF TGTGCCAGCAGCTTGGCCTTAAATGAGCAGTTCTTC
15 TRBJ1-3 TRBV6-6 . . CASSPTGDSGNTIYF TGTGCCAGCAGTCCCACAGGCGACTCTGGAAACACCATATATTTT
13 TRBJ1-3 TRBV13 . . CASGASPGNTIYF TGTGCCAGCGGGGCATCTCCTGGAAACACCATATATTTT
16 TRBJ1-1 TRBV5-1 . . CASSLVAGAKYTEAFF TGCGCCAGCAGCTTGGTTGCGGGGGCTAAGTACACTGAAGCTTTCTTT
16 TRBJ1-3 TRBV6-5 TRBD1 . CASSLTGFFSGNTIYF TGTGCCAGCAGTTTGACAGGGTTCTTCTCTGGAAACACCATATATTTT
19 TRBJ2-2 TRBV19 . . CASSIGFVRASANTGELFF TGTGCCAGTAGTATCGGCTTCGTAAGGGCCTCCGCGAACACCGGGGAGCTGTTTTTT
17 TRBJ2-1 TRBV29-1 TRBD2 once CSVVFWLAGPHGYEQFF TGCAGCGTTGTGTTCTGGCTAGCGGGTCCCCACGGGTATGAGCAGTTCTTC
13 TRBJ1-2 TRBV18 TRBD1 . CASSRETGDGYTF TGTGCCAGCTCAAGGGAGACAGGGGATGGCTACACCTTC
13 TRBJ2-3 TRBV15 . . CATSRDRGDTQYF TGTGCCACCAGCAGAGATCGGGGGGATACGCAGTATTTT
14 TRBJ2-2 TRBV9 . . CASSVAPNTGELFF TGTGCCAGCAGCGTGGCACCGAACACCGGGGAGCTGTTTTTT
14 TRBJ2-5 TRBV19 . . CASSIGWGSGTQYF TGTGCCAGTAGTATCGGTTGGGGAAGCGGGACCCAGTACTTC
14 TRBJ2-5 TRBV29-1 TRBD1 . CSVGARQGQETQYF TGCAGCGTTGGCGCGAGACAGGGCCAAGAGACCCAGTACTTC
17 TRBJ2-2 TRBV7-2 TRBD2 . CASSLQRGGHSAGELFF TGTGCCAGCAGCTTACAGCGGGGGGGCCATAGCGCCGGGGAGCTGTTTTTT
12 TRBJ2-1 TRBV9 . . CASSARDNEQFF TGTGCCAGCAGCGCCCGGGACAATGAGCAGTTCTTC
15 TRBJ1-4 TRBV2 TRBD1 . CASTHAQGGGGKLFF TGTGCCAGCACTCACGCACAGGGGGGAGGGGGAAAACTGTTTTTT
13 TRBJ2-4 TRBV5-4 . . CASSQARTNIQYF TGTGCCAGCAGCCAGGCAAGGACAAACATTCAGTACTTC
14 TRBJ2-5 TRBV2 . . CASSEGRDTETQYF TGTGCCAGCAGTGAAGGCAGGGACACGGAGACCCAGTACTTC
14 TRBJ2-3 TRBV11-2 TRBD1 . CASSLDRHTDTQYF TGTGCCAGCAGCTTGGACAGGCACACAGATACGCAGTATTTT
14 TRBJ1-6 TRBV6-4 TRBD1 . CASSLQGADSPLHF TGTGCCAGCAGTCTACAGGGGGCTGATTCACCCCTCCACTTT
14 TRBJ1-1 TRBV6-5 . . CASSYMGLPNEAFF TGTGCCAGCAGTTACATGGGACTTCCAAATGAAGCTTTCTTT
14 TRBJ2-2 TRBV7-8 . . CASSLVKNTGELFF TGTGCCAGCAGCTTAGTCAAGAACACCGGGGAGCTGTTTTTT
13 TRBJ1-6 TRBV9 . . CASSPIFDSPLHF TGTGCCAGCAGCCCTATTTTTGATTCACCCCTCCACTTT
14 TRBJ2-7 TRBV30 . . CAWSVLGRVLEQYF TGTGCCTGGAGTGTTCTTGGCAGGGTTTTGGAGCAGTACTTC
15 TRBJ2-7 TRBV19 . . CASSRPGGEAYEQYF TGTGCCAGTAGTAGACCTGGAGGGGAGGCCTACGAGCAGTACTTC
15 TRBJ2-3 TRBV7-3 TRBD2 . CASSLLAGVTDTQYF TGTGCCAGCAGCTTACTTGCGGGGGTCACAGATACGCAGTATTTT
14 TRBJ1-1 TRBV28 . once CASSLYRGGAGAFF TGTGCCAGCAGTTTATATCGTGGGGGGGCGGGAGCTTTCTTT
16 TRBJ1-5 TRBV5-6 . . CASSFRGMITGQPQHF TGTGCCAGCAGCTTCAGAGGGATGATCACGGGCCAGCCCCAGCATTTT
13 TRBJ1-1 TRBV10-3 TRBD1 . CAIRETGGTEAFF TGTGCCATCAGGGAAACAGGGGGCACTGAAGCTTTCTTT
12 TRBJ1-1 TRBV27 . . CASSSRRFRAFF TGTGCCAGCAGTTCCCGACGGTTTCGAGCTTTCTTT
15 TRBJ2-7 TRBV4-1 . . CASSQDTATSYEQYF TGCGCCAGCAGCCAAGATACAGCTACCTCCTACGAGCAGTACTTC
15 TRBJ2-1 TRBV7-8 TRBD2 . CASSHRTSSNNEQFF TGTGCCAGCAGCCATAGGACTAGCAGTAACAATGAGCAGTTCTTC
15 TRBJ1-5 TRBV10-3 . once CAISESEFGVQPQHF TGTGCCATCAGTGAGTCGGAGTTTGGTGTGCAGCCCCAGCATTTT
13 TRBJ2-4 TRBV2 TRBD1 . CASTWDSINIQYF TGTGCCAGCACCTGGGACAGCATAAACATTCAGTACTTC
14 TRBJ2-2 TRBV9 TRBD2 . CASTRTSSAGELFF TGTGCCAGCACCAGGACTAGTAGCGCCGGGGAGCTGTTTTTT
11 TRBJ2-7 TRBV5-8 . once CASSLRYEQYF TGTGCCAGCAGCTTGAGGTACGAGCAGTACTTC
14 TRBJ2-3 TRBV7-9 . . CASSFLLGTDTQYF TGTGCCAGCAGCTTTCTTCTGGGCACAGATACGCAGTATTTT